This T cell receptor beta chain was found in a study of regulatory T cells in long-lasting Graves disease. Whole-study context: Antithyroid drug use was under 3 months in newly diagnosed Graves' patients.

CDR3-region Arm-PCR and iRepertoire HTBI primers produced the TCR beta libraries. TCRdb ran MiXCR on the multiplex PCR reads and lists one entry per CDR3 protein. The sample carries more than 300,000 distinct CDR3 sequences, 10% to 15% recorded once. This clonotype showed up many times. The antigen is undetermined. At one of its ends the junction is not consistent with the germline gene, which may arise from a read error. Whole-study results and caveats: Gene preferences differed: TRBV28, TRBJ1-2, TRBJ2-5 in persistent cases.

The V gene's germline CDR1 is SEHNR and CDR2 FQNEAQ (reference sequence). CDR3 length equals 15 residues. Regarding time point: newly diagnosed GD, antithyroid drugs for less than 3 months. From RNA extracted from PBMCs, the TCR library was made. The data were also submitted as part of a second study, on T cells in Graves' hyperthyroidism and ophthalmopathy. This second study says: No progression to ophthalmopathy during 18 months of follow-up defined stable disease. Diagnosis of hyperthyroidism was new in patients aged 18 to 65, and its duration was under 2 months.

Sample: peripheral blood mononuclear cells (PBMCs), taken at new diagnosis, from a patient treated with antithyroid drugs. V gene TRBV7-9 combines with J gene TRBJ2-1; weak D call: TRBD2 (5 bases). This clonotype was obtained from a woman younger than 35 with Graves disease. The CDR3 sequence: CASSPSGSSYNEQFF. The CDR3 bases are TGCGCCAGCAGCCCGTCGGGGAGCTCCTACAATGAGCAGTTCTTC.